This entry describes one T cell receptor beta chain. Authors' data handling: The assay estimated nucleated cells by amplifying reference gene primers. Profiled with immunoSEQ multiplex PCR; TCRdb holds only in-frame clones, not every one. V, J and clone size reflect that table, while D and trimming were determined from the DNA. This sample yields around 250,000 clones, of which around 87% are seen a single time; 5.5% to 9% belongs to the top ten. This sample was taken from a study of blood T cell repertoires in COVID-19. Study information: Sites across the United States, Italy and Spain contributed samples from acute and convalescent COVID-19. T cells, B-cell-depleted T cells, or PBMCs supplied cDNA or gDNA.

Trimming pared 7 bases from V and 1 base from J, leaving 12 bases between. This CDR3 spans 14 amino acids. Germline assignment: CDR1 MNHNY and CDR2 SVGAGI (reference sequence). Sequencing used peripheral blood. This clonotype was sampled from a woman aged 65 to 85 with active or convalescent COVID-19. The chain recombines TRBV6-6 with TRBJ2-3, with D possibly being TRBD1 (6 bases). This chain's CDR3 is CASIWDTRTDTQYF. The CDR3 coding sequence is TGTGCCAGCATTTGGGACACCCGCACAGATACGCAGTATTTT.